This is a list of T cell receptor beta chains from one sample in a study of cytomegalovirus exposure and HLA in healthy donors. This table comes from immunoSEQ multiplex PCR, and its TCRdb copy is limited to in-frame clones, with some not included. The data contain around 99,000 clones, 74% of them singletons. Input material: PBMCs. These receptors were collected from a woman in her forties in good health and CMV-seropositive. The CDR3 runs from the conserved cysteine through the conserved F or W. The D gene is left open where the match is weak. Where a row states a size, it is once, few, many or the class of an expanded clone; other rows omit it.

size,J,V,D,CDR3,DNA
.,TRBJ1-1,TRBV18,.,CASSRQADGTEAFF,TGTGCCAGCTCTCGACAGGCGGATGGGACTGAAGCTTTCTTT
.,TRBJ1-1,TRBV4-3,TRBD1,CASSLRQGNTEAFF,TGCGCCAGCAGCCTACGACAGGGAAACACTGAAGCTTTCTTT
.,TRBJ2-7,TRBV5-4,.,CASSRIGTSSSYEQYF,TGTGCCAGCAGCCGGATTGGGACATCCAGCTCCTACGAGCAGTACTTC
few,TRBJ2-2,TRBV6-4,TRBD2,CASSDGGDTGELFF,TGTGCCAGCAGTGACGGGGGGGACACCGGGGAGCTGTTTTTT
.,TRBJ2-1,TRBV5-1,.,CASSHDGDSYNEQFF,TGCGCCAGCAGCCATGACGGAGACTCCTACAATGAGCAGTTCTTC
.,TRBJ1-5,TRBV6-1,.,CASSGAGGNQPQHF,TGTGCCAGCAGTGGGGCAGGGGGCAATCAGCCCCAGCATTTT
.,TRBJ1-5,TRBV6-1,.,CASSVTSGDGQPQHF,TGTGCCAGCAGTGTAACATCAGGGGACGGTCAGCCCCAGCATTTT
.,TRBJ2-3,TRBV6-1,TRBD1,CASGQGSDTQYF,TGTGCCAGCGGACAGGGCTCAGATACGCAGTATTTT
once,TRBJ2-3,TRBV7-3,TRBD1,CASSTGTGFTDTQYF,TGTGCCAGCAGCACCGGGACAGGGTTCACAGATACGCAGTATTTT
.,TRBJ1-5,TRBV7-2,TRBD1,CASSLDRGQPQHF,TGTGCCAGCAGCTTAGACAGGGGCCAGCCCCAGCATTTT
few,TRBJ2-7,TRBV15,.,CATSRRQGRGYEQYF,TGTGCCACCAGCAGACGGCAAGGGCGCGGGTACGAGCAGTACTTC
.,TRBJ2-7,TRBV4-3,.,CASSQGHRAYEQYF,TGCGCCAGCAGCCAAGGGCACAGGGCGTACGAGCAGTACTTC
.,TRBJ2-1,TRBV7-3,.,CASSAATGKQQFF,TGTGCCAGCAGTGCGGCCACGGGGAAACAGCAGTTCTTC
.,TRBJ1-1,TRBV4-1,.,CASSLTGSTEAFF,TGCGCCAGCAGCCTCACAGGTAGCACTGAAGCTTTCTTT
few,TRBJ1-6,TRBV6-6,TRBD1,CASRLQGSNSPLHF,TGTGCCAGCAGACTACAGGGGAGTAATTCACCCCTCCACTTT
.,TRBJ1-4,TRBV4-1,.,CASSTRGGGGTNEKLFF,TGCGCCAGCAGCACCAGGGGAGGGGGGGGAACTAATGAAAAACTGTTTTTT
.,TRBJ2-1,TRBV6-5,TRBD1,CASREGQGYNEQFF,TGTGCCAGCAGGGAGGGACAGGGGTACAATGAGCAGTTCTTC
.,TRBJ2-1,TRBV29-1,TRBD1,CSVSQGAVSNEQFF,TGCAGCGTTTCACAGGGGGCGGTTTCGAATGAGCAGTTCTTC
.,TRBJ1-1,TRBV6-1,.,CASLRMNTEAFF,TGTGCCAGCCTCAGGATGAACACTGAAGCTTTCTTT
.,TRBJ1-5,TRBV6-6,TRBD1,CASRPPGQDFQPQHF,TGTGCCAGCAGACCCCCGGGACAGGATTTTCAGCCCCAGCATTTT
.,TRBJ2-5,TRBV6-5,.,CASSTGREETQYF,TGTGCCAGCAGTACAGGGCGCGAAGAGACTCAGTACTTC
.,TRBJ1-2,TRBV7-2,TRBD1,CASSLDRVGGAF,TGTGCCAGCAGCCTGGACAGGGTGGGCGGCGCCTTC
.,TRBJ1-1,TRBV19,.,CASSQRRGTEAFF,TGTGCCAGTAGTCAGCGTAGAGGTACTGAAGCTTTCTTT
.,TRBJ2-7,TRBV5-4,TRBD2,CASSPGRGGLGVQTEQYF,TGTGCCAGCAGCCCTGGCCGAGGAGGACTAGGGGTCCAGACCGAGCAGTACTTC
.,TRBJ2-7,TRBV10-3,TRBD2,CAISESGSGGFYEQYF,TGTGCCATCAGTGAGTCGGGTAGCGGGGGATTTTACGAGCAGTACTTC
.,TRBJ1-1,TRBV11-2,.,CASSLTLNTEAFF,TGTGCCAGCAGCTTAACGCTAAACACTGAAGCTTTCTTT
.,TRBJ1-4,TRBV29-1,TRBD1,CICLGGEEKLFF,TGCATCTGCTTAGGGGGCGAGGAAAAACTGTTTTTT
.,TRBJ1-1,TRBV6-5,.,CASSPPTRVRAFF,TGTGCCAGCAGTCCCCCCACCAGGGTTAGAGCTTTCTTT